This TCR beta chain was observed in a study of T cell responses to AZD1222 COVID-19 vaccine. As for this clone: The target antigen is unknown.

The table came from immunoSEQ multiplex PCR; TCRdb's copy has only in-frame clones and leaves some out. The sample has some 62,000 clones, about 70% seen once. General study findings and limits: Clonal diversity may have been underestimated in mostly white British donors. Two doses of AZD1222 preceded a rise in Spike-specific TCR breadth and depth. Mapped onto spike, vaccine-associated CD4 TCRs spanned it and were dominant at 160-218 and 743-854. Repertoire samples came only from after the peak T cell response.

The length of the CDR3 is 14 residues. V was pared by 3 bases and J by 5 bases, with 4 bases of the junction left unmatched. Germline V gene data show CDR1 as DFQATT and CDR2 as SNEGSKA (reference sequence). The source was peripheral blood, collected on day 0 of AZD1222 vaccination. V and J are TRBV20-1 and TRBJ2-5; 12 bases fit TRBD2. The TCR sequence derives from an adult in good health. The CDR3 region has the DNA TGCAGTGCTAGTGGACTAGCGGGGTTCGAGACCCAGTACTTC. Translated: CSASGLAGFETQYF.